This T cell receptor beta chain was sequenced during a study of blood T cell repertoires in COVID-19. Across the whole study: COVID-19 samples collected from the United States, Italy and Spain covered acute and convalescent phases. Sample material is recorded as cDNA or gDNA derived from T cells, B-cell-depleted T cells, or PBMCs.

As handled by the study authors: By means of reference gene primer amplification, nucleated cell counts were estimated. Generated by immunoSEQ multiplex PCR, the TCRdb table keeps only in-frame clones and is missing some. V and J calls and clone size are those listed in that table; D and trimming were worked out from the DNA. The sample consists of fewer than 20,000 clones, around 90% of them appearing once. In germline, CDR1 is LNHDA, CDR2 SQIVND (reference sequence). V gave up 4 bases and J gave up 0 bases; unmatched junction bases: 8. CDR3 length equals 17 residues. The sequenced material came from peripheral blood. This sequence was found in a human donor in a cohort sampled during active COVID-19. The V and J genes are TRBV19 and TRBJ2-3, with TRBD2 identical over 9 bases. Written as DNA, the CDR3 is TGTGCCAGTAGTAACCGGGGGACTAGCTATAGCACAGATACGCAGTATTTT. Amino acids: CASSNRGTSYSTDTQYF. Full variable domain (outside the CDR3, taken from reference TRBV19 and TRBJ2-3): DGGITQSPKYLFRKEGQNVTLSCEQNLNHDAMYWYRQDPGQGLRLIYYSQIVNDFQKGDIAEGYSVSREKKESFPLTVTSAQKNPTAFYLCASSNRGTSYSTDTQYFGPGTRLTVL.